Listed below are T cell receptor beta chains from one sample, sequenced in a study of blood T cells in healthy people across ages. TCRdb redid the calling of the 5' RACE reads with MiXCR, one entry per CDR3 protein. The table shows about 1,800,000 distinct CDR3 sequences, with about 28% occurring only once. The sample was blood. These receptors were taken from a young woman in good health. Both conserved end residues are part of each CDR3. D genes are given only for firm matches. Clone size, where shown, is once, few, many, or a class for clones that have expanded.

V,size,D,J,CDR3,DNA
TRBV6-2/TRBV6-3,few,-,TRBJ1-2,CASSQTRERAGYTF,TGTGCCAGCAGTCAGACGCGTGAACGCGCCGGCTACACCTTC
TRBV20-1,-,TRBD1,TRBJ2-3,CSAQDRVFTDTQYF,TGCAGTGCCCAGGACAGGGTCTTCACAGATACGCAGTATTTT
TRBV6-2/TRBV6-3,-,-,TRBJ2-7,CASIDLPASVGSYEQYF,TGTGCCAGCATCGACCTTCCCGCGAGCGTGGGCTCCTACGAGCAGTACTTC
TRBV12-3/TRBV12-4,-,-,TRBJ2-1,CASSFTEAQFF,TGTGCCAGCAGTTTCACCGAGGCGCAGTTCTTC
TRBV20-1,few,TRBD1,TRBJ2-1,CSARTYRDRGPNEQFF,TGCAGTGCTAGGACTTACCGGGACAGGGGACCCAATGAGCAGTTCTTC
TRBV7-2,few,TRBD2,TRBJ2-3,CASSLGAGGGSDTQYF,TGTGCCAGCAGCTTGGGAGCGGGAGGGGGTTCAGATACGCAGTATTTT
TRBV7-9,many,-,TRBJ2-5,CASSFLAVTGETQYF,TGTGCCAGCAGCTTCTTGGCAGTCACAGGGGAGACCCAGTACTTC
TRBV12-3/TRBV12-4,few,-,TRBJ1-1,CACQKRGGVNTEAFF,TGTGCCTGCCAGAAACGGGGGGGAGTGAACACTGAAGCTTTCTTT
TRBV4-1,few,TRBD2,TRBJ2-3,CASSPSEASGGDTQYF,TGCGCCAGCAGCCCCTCAGAGGCGAGCGGGGGAGATACGCAGTATTTT
TRBV5-1,few,TRBD2,TRBJ2-1,CASSWPGLAIYNEQFF,TGCGCCAGCAGCTGGCCGGGACTAGCGATATACAATGAGCAGTTCTTC
TRBV6-5,-,-,TRBJ2-2,CAVAQYLGPNTGELFF,TGTGCCGTCGCACAATACCTCGGACCGAACACCGGGGAGCTGTTTTTT
TRBV14,few,-,TRBJ2-7,CASSQERADEQYF,TGTGCCAGCAGCCAAGAAAGAGCGGACGAGCAGTACTTC
TRBV4-1,-,-,TRBJ1-2,CASSQGGRAGTNYGYTF,TGCGCCAGCAGCCAAGGAGGCAGGGCCGGGACTAACTATGGCTACACCTTC
TRBV12-3/TRBV12-4,many,TRBD1,TRBJ2-7,CASRSGTGDEQYF,TGTGCCAGCAGGTCCGGGACAGGGGACGAGCAGTACTTC
TRBV25-1,-,-,TRBJ2-6,CASSELGGGANVLTF,TGTGCCAGCAGTGAATTGGGTGGCGGGGCCAACGTCCTGACTTTC
TRBV20-1,-,-,TRBJ2-5,CSALTEKETQYF,TGCAGTGCCCTGACAGAAAAAGAGACCCAGTACTTC
TRBV25-1,-,TRBD2,TRBJ2-5,CASSAGGGGETQYF,TGTGCCAGCAGTGCCGGCGGGGGAGGAGAGACCCAGTACTTC
TRBV30,-,-,TRBJ1-5,CAWSAGRDQPQHF,TGTGCCTGGAGCGCAGGGAGAGATCAGCCCCAGCATTTT
TRBV11-2,few,-,TRBJ1-2,CASSLDLVLNYGYTF,TGTGCCAGCAGCTTAGACCTCGTCCTTAACTATGGCTACACCTTC
TRBV5-1,many,-,TRBJ2-7,CASSLTPQGSSYEQYF,TGCGCCAGCAGCTTGACCCCCCAGGGCAGCTCCTACGAGCAGTACTTC
TRBV7-9,-,-,TRBJ1-2,CASSKSRLYGYTF,TGTGCCAGCAGCAAGTCACGCCTCTATGGCTACACCTTC
TRBV2,-,-,TRBJ2-4,CASRPGLGKNIQYF,TGTGCCAGCAGGCCCGGGCTAGGCAAAAACATTCAGTACTTC
TRBV9,few,-,TRBJ2-5,CASSPRGGRTSQETQYF,TGTGCCAGCAGCCCAAGAGGTGGCAGAACCTCCCAAGAGACCCAGTACTTC
TRBV5-1,few,TRBD2,TRBJ2-1,CASSLGASGRDEQFF,TGCGCCAGCAGCCTGGGGGCTAGCGGGAGGGATGAGCAGTTCTTC
TRBV30,-,-,TRBJ1-2,CAWRKEIYGYTF,TGTGCCTGGAGGAAGGAGATCTATGGCTACACCTTC
TRBV20-1,-,-,TRBJ2-7,CSARDPSRGVSYEQYF,TGCAGTGCTAGAGATCCCAGCAGGGGAGTATCCTACGAGCAGTACTTC
TRBV11-2,-,TRBD2,TRBJ2-3,CASSFSRLAGGWNTQYF,TGTGCCAGCAGCTTCTCCCGACTAGCGGGAGGGTGGAATACGCAGTATTTT
TRBV20-1,many,TRBD2,TRBJ2-1,CSASTSGGVYNEQFF,TGCAGTGCTAGCACCAGCGGGGGGGTATACAATGAGCAGTTCTTC
TRBV20-1,many,-,TRBJ2-1,CSEKSGNNEQFF,TGCAGTGAGAAGTCAGGGAATAATGAGCAGTTCTTC
TRBV20-1,many,-,TRBJ2-1,CSARDRRGPYNEQFF,TGCAGTGCTAGAGATCGCAGGGGACCCTACAATGAGCAGTTCTTC
TRBV5-1,-,-,TRBJ1-2,CASGDNAEQGFGYTF,TGCGCCAGCGGCGATAATGCGGAACAGGGTTTCGGCTACACCTTC
TRBV27,few,TRBD1,TRBJ1-1,CASSFRQGRVTEAFF,TGTGCCAGCAGTTTCCGACAGGGGAGGGTCACTGAAGCTTTCTTT
TRBV5-1,few,TRBD1,TRBJ2-2,CASSLTGDNTGELFF,TGCGCCAGCAGCCTGACAGGGGATAACACCGGGGAGCTGTTTTTT
TRBV20-1,few,-,TRBJ1-2,CSASRGDRLGFGYGYTF,TGCAGTGCTAGTCGGGGCGACAGGCTAGGCTTTGGATATGGCTACACCTTC
TRBV12-3/TRBV12-4,-,TRBD1,TRBJ2-5,CASTLGTEETQYF,TGTGCCAGCACTTTGGGGACAGAAGAGACCCAGTACTTC
TRBV11-2,-,-,TRBJ2-5,CAGSLDLGVGETQYF,TGTGCCGGCAGCTTAGATCTAGGAGTTGGAGAGACCCAGTACTTC
TRBV4-1,many,-,TRBJ2-3,CASSRRLVSTDTQYF,TGCGCCAGCAGCAGACGACTAGTCAGTACAGATACGCAGTATTTT
TRBV6-6,few,TRBD2,TRBJ2-7,CASTRTSGNEQYF,TGTGCCAGCACCCGGACTAGCGGGAACGAGCAGTACTTC
TRBV20-1,-,TRBD2,TRBJ2-1,CSARGGASGSYNEQFF,TGCAGTGCTAGAGGCGGCGCTAGCGGGTCCTACAATGAGCAGTTCTTC
TRBV27,few,-,TRBJ1-5,CASRKISGEQPQHF,TGTGCCAGCAGAAAAATTTCAGGGGAACAGCCCCAGCATTTT
TRBV6-5,few,-,TRBJ2-2,CASSYSSFLANTGELFF,TGTGCCAGCAGTTACTCGAGCTTCCTCGCGAACACCGGGGAGCTGTTTTTT
TRBV28,-,TRBD2,TRBJ2-4,CANSTSRAGGQYF,TGTGCCAACAGTACTTCGCGGGCGGGGGGTCAGTACTTC
TRBV4-3,-,-,TRBJ2-1,CASSQDLRTSYNEQFF,TGCGCCAGCAGCCAAGATCTTCGGACCAGCTACAATGAGCAGTTCTTC
TRBV4-1,-,-,TRBJ2-7,CASSLTEQGYEQYF,TGCGCCAGCAGCCTGACCGAGCAAGGCTACGAGCAGTACTTC
TRBV27,-,TRBD1,TRBJ2-4,CASSKTGASPLAKNIQYF,TGTGCCAGCAGTAAGACAGGGGCATCACCTCTAGCCAAAAACATTCAGTACTTC
TRBV6-1,-,TRBD1,TRBJ2-1,CASSEWTGANYNEQFF,TGTGCCAGCAGTGAATGGACAGGGGCAAACTACAATGAGCAGTTCTTC
TRBV3-1,few,TRBD2,TRBJ2-7,CASSHQSGLAGPPGYEQYF,TGTGCCAGCAGCCACCAGAGTGGACTAGCGGGGCCTCCGGGCTACGAGCAGTACTTC
TRBV28,-,TRBD1,TRBJ1-6,CASSLQGAPNSPLHF,TGTGCCAGCAGTTTACAGGGGGCGCCTAATTCACCCCTCCACTTT
TRBV20-1,-,-,TRBJ2-3,CSARDGDDTQYF,TGCAGTGCTAGAGATGGCGACGATACGCAGTATTTT
TRBV5-5,few,-,TRBJ1-4,CASGSAGTGEKLFF,TGTGCCAGCGGGTCGGCGGGGACTGGTGAAAAACTGTTTTTT
TRBV12-3/TRBV12-4,-,-,TRBJ2-2,CASRDSGFSNTGELFF,TGTGCCAGCAGAGACTCGGGATTCTCGAACACCGGGGAGCTGTTTTTT
TRBV15,-,-,TRBJ1-1,CATSDQGGTSIRRTEAFF,TGTGCCACCAGCGATCAAGGGGGGACATCGATTCGGAGGACTGAAGCTTTCTTT